This T cell receptor beta chain was observed in a study of a mutant IDH1 vaccine in newly diagnosed glioma. A few counts support this clone. No antigen is known for it. Germline assignment: CDR1 LGHNA and CDR2 YNFKEQ. There are 15 residues in the CDR3. Unmatched junction bases numbered 3, after V lost 4 bases and J lost 2 bases. The time point was: week 5, during vaccination. A single vaccine dose contained 300 ug of mutant IDH1 20-mer peptide, and topical imiquimod was used with it. The donors' diagnosis was new WHO grade 3 or 4 astrocytoma that was IDH1-mutant and ATRX-lost. Clones were sequenced by immunoSEQ multiplex PCR, and TCRdb holds only the in-frame ones, with some missing. This sample has approximately 26,000 clones, with around 85% found just once.

Material: PBMCs, obtained from a glioma patient whose treatment included an IDH1 peptide vaccine. The chain couples TRBV4-2 to TRBJ1-3; TRBD1 matches at 9 bases. The sequence derives from a man in his forties or fifties with glioma. Some clones in this sample may be carry-over from other donors' samples. The CDR3 DNA follows: TGTGCCAGCAGCCTTAACAGGGGGCCTGGAAACACCATATATTTT. Its translation is CASSLNRGPGNTIYF.